A selection of T cell receptor beta chains follows, all from one sample in a study of T cell clones after liver transplantation. Using immunoSEQ multiplex PCR, the repertoire was profiled, and TCRdb retains in-frame clones only, with some absent. The sample lists around 70,000 clones; approximately 92% were seen once. Specimen: CD4+ T cells from blood, collected less than 27 months after liver transplant. These TCRs come from a human patient who received a liver transplant. Some T cells could come from the graft donor. CDR3s include the opening cysteine and the closing phenylalanine or tryptophan. The D gene is left open where the match is weak. Where a row states a size, it is once, few, many or the class of an expanded clone; other rows omit it.

abundance	d_gene	v_gene	j_gene	CDR3nt	CDR3aa
NA	TRBD1	TRBV7-2	TRBJ1-4	TGTGCCAGCAGTTTTCAGGGGGCGGCGAATGAAAAACTGTTTTTT	CASSFQGAANEKLFF
once	TRBD2	TRBV7-2	TRBJ2-1	TGTGCCAGCAGCTTCAGCGGGAGTTTTTACAATGAGCAGTTCTTC	CASSFSGSFYNEQFF
NA	NA	TRBV5-1	TRBJ2-1	TGCGCCAGCACCCTTCTGGCTAGCGTAAACAATGAGCAGTTCTTC	CASTLLASVNNEQFF
NA	TRBD2	TRBV11-3	TRBJ2-1	TGTGCCAGCAGCTTAAGGTCAACTAGCGGGGACAATGAGCAGTTCTTC	CASSLRSTSGDNEQFF
NA	TRBD1	TRBV11-2	TRBJ2-7	TGTGCCAGCAGCTTAGAGCGGGACAGGGGGCTCGAGCAGTACTTC	CASSLERDRGLEQYF
NA	TRBD1	TRBV10-3	TRBJ1-2	TGTGCCATCAGCCGGGACAGCGATTCTTATGGCTACACCTTC	CAISRDSDSYGYTF
NA	NA	TRBV18	TRBJ2-1	TGTGCCAGCTCACCACTGTGGCCTGAGCAGTTCTTC	CASSPLWPEQFF
NA	NA	TRBV10-3	TRBJ1-1	TGTGCCATCAGCGAATTGGGTGAAGCTTTCTTT	CAISELGEAFF
once	TRBD2	TRBV19	TRBJ2-1	TGTGCCAGTAGTTCCGGGACTATTTTCCATGAGCAGTTCTTC	CASSSGTIFHEQFF
NA	NA	TRBV21-1	TRBJ2-1	TGTGCCAGCAGGTCTAGCGGGAGTTTTATCGCCAATGAGCAGTTCTTC	CASRSSGSFIANEQFF
NA	NA	TRBV29-1	TRBJ2-2	TGCAGCGTCCGCCTATGGGGTGCCGGGGAGCTGTTTTTT	CSVRLWGAGELFF
NA	TRBD1	TRBV7-3	TRBJ2-1	TGTGCCAGCAGCAGGGGACAGACTTTCAATGAGCAGTTCTTC	CASSRGQTFNEQFF
NA	NA	TRBV11-2	TRBJ2-7	TGTGCCAGCAGCTTGGCAGCCATCTCCTACGAGCAGTACTTC	CASSLAAISYEQYF
NA	NA	TRBV7-6	TRBJ1-5	TGTGCCAGCAGCTTAGGGTCGGGACCTCTCAATCAGCCCCAGCATTTT	CASSLGSGPLNQPQHF
NA	NA	TRBV19	TRBJ1-2	TGTGCCAGTAGTATACAGGGGAACTATGGCTACACCTTC	CASSIQGNYGYTF
once	TRBD1	TRBV28	TRBJ1-5	TGTGCCAGCAGTTTGGGCCAAAACAGGGGCCACAATCAGCCCCAGCATTTT	CASSLGQNRGHNQPQHF
NA	TRBD2	TRBV19	TRBJ2-4	TGTGCCAGTAACCCTAGCGGGAGAAACATTCAGTACTTC	CASNPSGRNIQYF
NA	NA	TRBV10-3	TRBJ1-1	TGTGCCATCAGTGATGTGTACACTGAAGCTTTCTTT	CAISDVYTEAFF
NA	TRBD1	TRBV28	TRBJ1-1	TGTGCCAGCAGTTCAGGGGGCGAAGACACTGAAGCTTTCTTT	CASSSGGEDTEAFF
NA	NA	TRBV19	TRBJ2-5	TGTGCCAGTAGCTGGCCAGGGCAAGAGACCCAGTACTTC	CASSWPGQETQYF